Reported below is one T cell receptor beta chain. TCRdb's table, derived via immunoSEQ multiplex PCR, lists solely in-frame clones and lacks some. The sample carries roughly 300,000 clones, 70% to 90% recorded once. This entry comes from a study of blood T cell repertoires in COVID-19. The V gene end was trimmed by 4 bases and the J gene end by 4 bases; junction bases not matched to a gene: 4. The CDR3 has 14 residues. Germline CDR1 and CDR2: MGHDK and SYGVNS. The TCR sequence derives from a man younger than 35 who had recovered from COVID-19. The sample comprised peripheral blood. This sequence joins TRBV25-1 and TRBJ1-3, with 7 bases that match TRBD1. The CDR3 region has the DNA TGTGCCAGCAGTGTCACAGGGGTAGGAAACACCATATATTTT. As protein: CASSVTGVGNTIYF.